This record concerns one T cell receptor (beta chain) sequence. TCRdb keeps only in-frame clones here, not all; method: immunoSEQ multiplex PCR. The table has a few hundred thousand clones, roughly 88% seen once. This sample is part of a study of Ad26.COV2.S vaccination and SARS-CoV-2 variants. Study at large: Ad26.COV2.S, an intramuscular injection, was given once or twice 56 days apart.

The treatment here: 19 received Ad26.COV2.S at low or high dose, single or two shots; 5 received placebo; per-sample allocation not given. Day 63 after the first vaccine or placebo injection was the time point for sampling. V was shortened by 4 bases and J by 5 bases, with 17 bases between the two germline ends. The CDR3 is 15 residues long. The germline V gene encodes CDR1 SEHNR and CDR2 FQNEAQ (reference sequence). The source material was peripheral blood, sampled in a trial of Ad26.COV2.S vaccine versus placebo. The source is a person aged 18-65 years who received the Ad26.COV2.S COVID-19 vaccine or a placebo. The J gene is TRBJ1-1, the V gene TRBV7-9; D perhaps matches TRBD1 (6 bases). CDR3 nucleotides: TGTGCCAGCAGCTCCCTACAGGGAATGGGGACTGAAGCTTTCTTT. It translates to CASSSLQGMGTEAFF.